Listed below are T cell receptor beta chains from one sample, sequenced in a study of control samples from healthy donors and cancer patients. Profiling relied on immunoSEQ multiplex PCR, and the TCRdb table lists in-frame clones only, not all of them. The sample holds some 150,000 clones, approximately 94% seen once. The sequenced sample consisted of PBMCs. The receptors here all came from a man in his fifties or sixties with colorectal cancer. Each CDR3 is given with its conserved first and last residue. Fields, in order: D gene, J gene, clone size, V gene, CDR3 DNA, CDR3 protein. D genes are given only for firm matches. Clone size is shown for a subset of rows, as once, few, many or a class of expanded clone.

D gene: NA; J gene: TRBJ2-7; clone size: NA; V gene: TRBV19; CDR3 DNA: TGTGCCAGTAGTACAGGGAAGGGCTACGAGCAGTACTTC; CDR3 protein: CASSTGKGYEQYF
D gene: TRBD1; J gene: TRBJ2-7; clone size: NA; V gene: TRBV15; CDR3 DNA: TGTGCCACCAGCACTTCGGGACAGGGGAGGCCCTACGAGCAGTACTTC; CDR3 protein: CATSTSGQGRPYEQYF
D gene: TRBD2; J gene: TRBJ2-5; clone size: NA; V gene: TRBV15; CDR3 DNA: TGTGCCACCAGCAGAGAGCAGGGACTAGCGGGGGAACAAGAGACCCAGTACTTC; CDR3 protein: CATSREQGLAGEQETQYF
D gene: TRBD1; J gene: TRBJ2-2; clone size: NA; V gene: TRBV6-5; CDR3 DNA: TGTGCCAGCAGGTCAGGGGGCCCCGGGGAGCTGTTTTTT; CDR3 protein: CASRSGGPGELFF
D gene: TRBD2; J gene: TRBJ2-1; clone size: NA; V gene: TRBV7-9; CDR3 DNA: TGTGCCAGCAGACACCCTAGCGGTGAGCAGTTCTTC; CDR3 protein: CASRHPSGEQFF
D gene: NA; J gene: TRBJ1-1; clone size: NA; V gene: TRBV6-5; CDR3 DNA: TGTGCCAGCAGGTATGCCAGCCTTCAGAACACTGAAGCTTTCTTT; CDR3 protein: CASRYASLQNTEAFF
D gene: NA; J gene: TRBJ1-6; clone size: NA; V gene: TRBV10-3; CDR3 DNA: TGTGCCATCAGTGAGGGCCCGGGAGGGAATTCACCCCTCCACTTT; CDR3 protein: CAISEGPGGNSPLHF
D gene: NA; J gene: TRBJ1-1; clone size: NA; V gene: TRBV10-3; CDR3 DNA: TGTGCCATCACTCCGGGACAAATGAACACTGAAGCTTTCTTT; CDR3 protein: CAITPGQMNTEAFF
D gene: NA; J gene: TRBJ1-2; clone size: NA; V gene: TRBV12-3/TRBV12-4; CDR3 DNA: TGTGCCAGCACCCGAGGGGGGAATGGCTACACCTTC; CDR3 protein: CASTRGGNGYTF
D gene: TRBD1; J gene: TRBJ2-5; clone size: NA; V gene: TRBV25-1; CDR3 DNA: TGTGCCAGCAGTGCTACAGGGGGCGGAGGGGAGACCCAGTACTTC; CDR3 protein: CASSATGGGGETQYF
D gene: NA; J gene: TRBJ2-1; clone size: once; V gene: TRBV7-2; CDR3 DNA: TGTGCCAGCAGCCGGGGGAGCTCCTACAATGAGCAGTTCTTC; CDR3 protein: CASSRGSSYNEQFF
D gene: NA; J gene: TRBJ1-2; clone size: once; V gene: TRBV19; CDR3 DNA: TGTGCCAGTAGTATGGAAGCTAACTATGGCTACACCTTC; CDR3 protein: CASSMEANYGYTF
D gene: NA; J gene: TRBJ1-1; clone size: NA; V gene: TRBV19; CDR3 DNA: TGTGCCAGTACCACACACGGTGGGAACACTGAAGCTTTCTTT; CDR3 protein: CASTTHGGNTEAFF
D gene: NA; J gene: TRBJ1-6; clone size: NA; V gene: TRBV7-9; CDR3 DNA: TGTGCCAGCAGCTTAGGGGCGGGGGATAATTCACCCCTCCACTTT; CDR3 protein: CASSLGAGDNSPLHF
D gene: NA; J gene: TRBJ2-4; clone size: NA; V gene: TRBV5-1; CDR3 DNA: TGCGCCAGCCGTATTACGGCTGCGACAGGCAAAAACATTCAGTACTTC; CDR3 protein: CASRITAATGKNIQYF
D gene: NA; J gene: TRBJ2-5; clone size: NA; V gene: TRBV19; CDR3 DNA: TGTGCCAGTAGTATTGGGGGGGCCCAAGAGACCCAGTACTTC; CDR3 protein: CASSIGGAQETQYF
D gene: NA; J gene: TRBJ2-6; clone size: NA; V gene: TRBV11-2; CDR3 DNA: TGTGCCAGCGAGGCTGGGGCCAACGTCCTGACTTTC; CDR3 protein: CASEAGANVLTF
D gene: NA; J gene: TRBJ1-1; clone size: few; V gene: TRBV19; CDR3 DNA: TGTGCCAGTAGTATATACAGCAAGAACACTGAAGCTTTCTTT; CDR3 protein: CASSIYSKNTEAFF
D gene: TRBD1; J gene: TRBJ1-6; clone size: NA; V gene: TRBV6-5; CDR3 DNA: TGTGCCAGCAGGGTCGACAGGGGTTTGAATTCACCCCTCCACTTT; CDR3 protein: CASRVDRGLNSPLHF
D gene: NA; J gene: TRBJ1-1; clone size: NA; V gene: TRBV6-2/TRBV6-3; CDR3 DNA: TGTGCCAGCAGTTATGCGGGGAACACTGAAGCTTTCTTT; CDR3 protein: CASSYAGNTEAFF
D gene: NA; J gene: TRBJ1-1; clone size: NA; V gene: TRBV5-6; CDR3 DNA: TGTGCCAGCAGCTTGGGGGGGCCGAACACTGAAGCTTTCTTT; CDR3 protein: CASSLGGPNTEAFF
D gene: TRBD2; J gene: TRBJ2-5; clone size: NA; V gene: TRBV4-3; CDR3 DNA: TGCGCCAGCAGCCAAGCCCTGGGACTAGCGGGGGAAGAGACCCAGTACTTC; CDR3 protein: CASSQALGLAGEETQYF
D gene: NA; J gene: TRBJ2-3; clone size: NA; V gene: TRBV6-2/TRBV6-3; CDR3 DNA: TGTGCCAGCAGTTACTCAAGGGGGAGCACAGATACGCAGTATTTT; CDR3 protein: CASSYSRGSTDTQYF
D gene: NA; J gene: TRBJ2-5; clone size: NA; V gene: TRBV5-6; CDR3 DNA: TGTGCCAGCAGCTTGGGACAGATCCAAGAGACCCAGTACTTC; CDR3 protein: CASSLGQIQETQYF
D gene: NA; J gene: TRBJ1-3; clone size: NA; V gene: TRBV5-5; CDR3 DNA: TGTGCCAGCAGCTTGGATCCATACTCTGGAAACACCATATATTTT; CDR3 protein: CASSLDPYSGNTIYF
D gene: TRBD2; J gene: TRBJ2-1; clone size: NA; V gene: TRBV7-9; CDR3 DNA: TGTGCCAGCAGCTTGAGAGGTAGCGGGCGTCCGGCAAGGCAGTTCTTC; CDR3 protein: CASSLRGSGRPARQFF
D gene: NA; J gene: TRBJ1-1; clone size: NA; V gene: TRBV25-1; CDR3 DNA: TGTGCCAGCAGCCCTACAGTGAACACTGAAGCTTTCTTT; CDR3 protein: CASSPTVNTEAFF
D gene: TRBD1; J gene: TRBJ1-5; clone size: NA; V gene: TRBV18; CDR3 DNA: TGTGCCAGCTCGCCTGAGACAGGGGTCAATCAGCCCCAGCATTTT; CDR3 protein: CASSPETGVNQPQHF
D gene: NA; J gene: TRBJ2-2; clone size: NA; V gene: TRBV2; CDR3 DNA: TGTGCCAGCAGCCTTCTAGGGAACACCGGGGAGCTGTTTTTT; CDR3 protein: CASSLLGNTGELFF
D gene: TRBD2; J gene: TRBJ2-1; clone size: NA; V gene: TRBV11-2; CDR3 DNA: TGTGCCAGCAGCTTAGAGATTAGCGGGGGGGCGGCTTACAATGAGCAGTTCTTC; CDR3 protein: CASSLEISGGAAYNEQFF
D gene: TRBD1; J gene: TRBJ1-1; clone size: NA; V gene: TRBV25-1; CDR3 DNA: TGTGCCAGCAGTAACCCCCCGGGACAGGGGGACACTGAAGCTTTCTTT; CDR3 protein: CASSNPPGQGDTEAFF
D gene: NA; J gene: TRBJ1-5; clone size: NA; V gene: TRBV10-1; CDR3 DNA: TGCGCCAGCAGTGACGGTTCAGCCAATCAGCCCCAGCATTTT; CDR3 protein: CASSDGSANQPQHF
D gene: NA; J gene: TRBJ1-2; clone size: NA; V gene: TRBV6-2/TRBV6-3; CDR3 DNA: TGTGCCAGCAGTTGGGGGGACTATGGCTACACCTTC; CDR3 protein: CASSWGDYGYTF
D gene: NA; J gene: TRBJ2-7; clone size: NA; V gene: TRBV6-5; CDR3 DNA: TGTGCCAGCAGTTATGGGGGGTTCACCTACGAGCAGTACTTC; CDR3 protein: CASSYGGFTYEQYF
D gene: NA; J gene: TRBJ2-7; clone size: NA; V gene: TRBV7-2; CDR3 DNA: TGTGCCAGCAGCTTCGCGGGAAACTACGAGCAGTACTTC; CDR3 protein: CASSFAGNYEQYF
D gene: TRBD2; J gene: TRBJ2-7; clone size: NA; V gene: TRBV19; CDR3 DNA: TGTGCCAGTAGTGGCGGGGGGCCCTACGAGCAGTACTTC; CDR3 protein: CASSGGGPYEQYF
D gene: NA; J gene: TRBJ1-6; clone size: NA; V gene: TRBV10-2; CDR3 DNA: TGCGCCACCTCCGCGACGGGGAATTCACCCCTCCACTTT; CDR3 protein: CATSATGNSPLHF
D gene: NA; J gene: TRBJ2-2; clone size: NA; V gene: TRBV24-1; CDR3 DNA: TGTGCCACCACCCCGGGGCGGGGCACCGGGGAGCTGTTTTTT; CDR3 protein: CATTPGRGTGELFF
D gene: NA; J gene: TRBJ2-7; clone size: NA; V gene: TRBV19; CDR3 DNA: TGTGCCAGTAGTATGAGTTCGGGGATCCCGGGTTACGAGCAGTACTTC; CDR3 protein: CASSMSSGIPGYEQYF
D gene: NA; J gene: TRBJ1-1; clone size: NA; V gene: TRBV27; CDR3 DNA: TGTGCCAGCAGTCCCTCGGTCCCGAACACTGAAGCTTTCTTT; CDR3 protein: CASSPSVPNTEAFF
D gene: NA; J gene: TRBJ2-3; clone size: once; V gene: TRBV5-1; CDR3 DNA: TGCGCCAGCAGCCCTGGACGGGCGGCAGATACGCAGTATTTT; CDR3 protein: CASSPGRAADTQYF